A single T cell receptor (beta chain) is shown here with its context. Its antigen is not known. This entry is derived from a study of T cells in localized non-small cell lung cancer. The CDR3 is 13 residues long. General study points: One tumor region alone was sequenced, and heterogeneity therefore remains possible. There were a median roughly 60 of the top 100 tumor clones appearing in adjacent lung. Uninvolved adjacent lung had more T cell clonality than any other tissue, topping tumor.

Method: immunoSEQ multiplex PCR; TCRdb's copy keeps in-frame clones and lacks some. Of some 25,000 clones in the sample, approximately 83% were seen once. The clonotype originates from a male donor older than 55 with stage II squamous cell lung carcinoma. V is TRBV21-1 and J is TRBJ2-3; the table's D gene call, TRBD2, was not cross checked with the DNA. TRBV21-1 represents a pseudogene. This specimen consisted of peripheral blood, obtained before any cancer treatment. Written as DNA, the CDR3 is TGTGCCAGCCCAATATCGAGGGAGGATACGCAGTATTTT. Protein sequence: CASPISREDTQYF.